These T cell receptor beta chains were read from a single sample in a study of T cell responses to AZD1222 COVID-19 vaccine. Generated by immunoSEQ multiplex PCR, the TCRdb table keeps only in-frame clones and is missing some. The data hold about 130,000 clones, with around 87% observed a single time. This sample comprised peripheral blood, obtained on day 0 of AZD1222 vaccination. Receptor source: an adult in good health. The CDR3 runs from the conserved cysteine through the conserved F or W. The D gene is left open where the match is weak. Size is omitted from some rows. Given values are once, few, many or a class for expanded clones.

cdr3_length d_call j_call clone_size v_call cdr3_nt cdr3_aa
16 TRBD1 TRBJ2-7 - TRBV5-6 TGTGCCAGCAGCGGGACAGGGTCCGGGACAACCTACGAGCAGTACTTC CASSGTGSGTTYEQYF
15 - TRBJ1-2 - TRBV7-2 TGTGCCAGCAGCCCCCTACCGGGGGGCGGTCATGGCTACACCTTC CASSPLPGGGHGYTF
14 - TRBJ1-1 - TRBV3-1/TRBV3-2 TGTGCCAGCAGCCAAGGAGGGTTGAACACTGAAGCTTTCTTT CASSQGGLNTEAFF
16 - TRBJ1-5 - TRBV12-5 TGTGCTAGTGGTTTGGTATCCGACGTGGGAGGGCAGCCCCAGCATTTT CASGLVSDVGGQPQHF
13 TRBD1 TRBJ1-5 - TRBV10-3 TGTGCCATCAGGGGCGACAGGGACCAGCCCCAGCATTTT CAIRGDRDQPQHF
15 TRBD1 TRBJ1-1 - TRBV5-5 TGTGCCAGCAGCTCAAACAGGGGTTGGTACACTGAAGCTTTCTTT CASSSNRGWYTEAFF
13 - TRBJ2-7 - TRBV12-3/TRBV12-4 TGTGCCAGCACTCCTAGGCTCTCCTACGAGCAGTACTTC CASTPRLSYEQYF
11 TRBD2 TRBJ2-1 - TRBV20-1 TGCAGACCCGGGGGGGTGGGTGAGCAGTTCTTC CRPGGVGEQFF
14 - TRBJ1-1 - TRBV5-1 TGCGCCAGCAGGGGACTGATCGGAAACACTGAAGCTTTCTTT CASRGLIGNTEAFF
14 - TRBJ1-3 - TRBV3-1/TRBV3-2 TGTGCCAGCAGCCAACGGACCTCTGGAAACACCATATATTTT CASSQRTSGNTIYF
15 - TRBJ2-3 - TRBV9 TGTGCCAGCAGCGTAGTCCCGACTGCACCATATACGCAGTATTTT CASSVVPTAPYTQYF
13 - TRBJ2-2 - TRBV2 TGTGCCAGCAGTGACGGGGCCACCGGGGAGCTGTTTTTT CASSDGATGELFF
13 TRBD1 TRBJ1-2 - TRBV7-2 TGTGCCAGCAGCTTCGGACAGGGTCGCGGCTACACCTTC CASSFGQGRGYTF
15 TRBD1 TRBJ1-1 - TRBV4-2 TGTGCCAGCAGCCAGGAAACAGGGGTTGTCACTGAAGCTTTCTTT CASSQETGVVTEAFF
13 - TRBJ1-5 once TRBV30 TGTGCCTGGAGTACGGGGGGCGATCAGCCCCAGCATTTT CAWSTGGDQPQHF
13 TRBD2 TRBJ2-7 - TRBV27 TGTGCCAGCAGTGGACTAGTTGGGTACGAGCAGTACTTC CASSGLVGYEQYF
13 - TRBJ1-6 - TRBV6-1 TGTGCCAGCAGTGAATCAGGAAATTCACCCCTCCACTTT CASSESGNSPLHF
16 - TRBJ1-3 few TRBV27 TGTGCCAGCAGTTCCCAACCCATGCCGAGCGGAAACACCATATATTTT CASSSQPMPSGNTIYF
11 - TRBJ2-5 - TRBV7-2 TGTGCCAGCAGCTTGTCGGAGACCCAGTACTTC CASSLSETQYF
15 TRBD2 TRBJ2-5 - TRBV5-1 TGCGCCAGCAGCGAGCAAGCGGGGGGGCGGGAGACCCAGTACTTC CASSEQAGGRETQYF
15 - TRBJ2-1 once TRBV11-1 TGTGCCAGTTCGTTGTGGGAGGCCTCGTGGAATGAGCAGTTCTTC CASSLWEASWNEQFF
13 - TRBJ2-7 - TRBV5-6 TGTGCCAGCAGCTTTCGGAACCTCAACGAGCAGTACTTC CASSFRNLNEQYF
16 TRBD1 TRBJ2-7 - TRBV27 TGTGCCAGCAGTTTATCGGTCGGGACAGGGCGGTCCGAGCAGTACTTC CASSLSVGTGRSEQYF
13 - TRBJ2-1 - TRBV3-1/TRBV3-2 TGTGCCAGCAGCCCGCTACTAGGGGGGGAGCAGTTCTTC CASSPLLGGEQFF
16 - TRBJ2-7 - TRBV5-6 TGTGCCAGCAGACCTCTGGACCCAGGGATCTCCTACGAGCAGTACTTC CASRPLDPGISYEQYF
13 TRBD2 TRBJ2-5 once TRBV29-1 TGCAGCGTTGACAGCGGGAGTGGAGAGACCCAGTACTTC CSVDSGSGETQYF
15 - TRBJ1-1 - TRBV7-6 TGTGCCAGCAGCCAAACTACAGGGATAGATACTGAAGCTTTCTTT CASSQTTGIDTEAFF
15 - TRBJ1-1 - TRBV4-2 TGTGCCAGCAGCCAAGACAGCAGGGTGAACACTGAAGCTTTCTTT CASSQDSRVNTEAFF
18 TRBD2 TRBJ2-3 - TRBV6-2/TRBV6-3 TGTGCCAGCAGTTACTCGACGACTAGCGGGAGGGCCACAGATACGCAGTATTTT CASSYSTTSGRATDTQYF
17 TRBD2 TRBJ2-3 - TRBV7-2 TGTGCCAGCAGCTTGGTAGCGGGGGTCTCTAGCACAGATACGCAGTATTTT CASSLVAGVSSTDTQYF
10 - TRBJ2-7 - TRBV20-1 TGCAGTGTTACGACCTACGAGCAGTACTTC CSVTTYEQYF
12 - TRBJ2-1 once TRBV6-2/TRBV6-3 TGTGCCAGCAGTCTCCGTGAGGGTGAGCAGTTCTTC CASSLREGEQFF
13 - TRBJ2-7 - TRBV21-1 TGTGCCAGCAGCAAAGGGGATCCCTACGAGCAGTACTTC CASSKGDPYEQYF
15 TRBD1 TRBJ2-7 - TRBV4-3 TGCGCCAGCAGCCAGGGATGGGACAGAGCCTACGAGCAGTACTTC CASSQGWDRAYEQYF
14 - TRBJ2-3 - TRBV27 TGTGCCAGCAGTCTCGGACCCTCCACAGATACGCAGTATTTT CASSLGPSTDTQYF
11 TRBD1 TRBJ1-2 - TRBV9 TGTGCCAGCTCAGGGGGGGCTGGCTACACCTTC CASSGGAGYTF
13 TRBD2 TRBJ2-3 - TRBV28 TGTGCCAGCCTGACTAGCGGGACAGATACGCAGTATTTT CASLTSGTDTQYF
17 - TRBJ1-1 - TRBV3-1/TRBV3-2 TGTGCCAGCAGCCAAGACCAGACTCAGTTTTCGGCCACTGAAGCTTTCTTT CASSQDQTQFSATEAFF
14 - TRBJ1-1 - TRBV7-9 TGTGCCAGCAGCGGAAGGGGTCACGACACTGAAGCTTTCTTT CASSGRGHDTEAFF
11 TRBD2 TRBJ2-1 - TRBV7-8 TGTGCCAGCAGCTTCGGGACTAGTTCGTTCTTC CASSFGTSSFF
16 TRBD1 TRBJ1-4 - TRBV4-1 TGCGCCAGCAGCCGGCAGCAAGGGACAGGGGAAGAAAAACTGTTTTTT CASSRQQGTGEEKLFF
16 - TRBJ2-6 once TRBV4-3 TGCGCCAGCAGCCAAGATCTAGACTCTGGGGCCAACGTCCTGACTTTC CASSQDLDSGANVLTF
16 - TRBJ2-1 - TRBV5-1 TGCGCCAGCAGCCGCGGTGGGACGGGGCCCTACAATGAGCAGTTCTTC CASSRGGTGPYNEQFF
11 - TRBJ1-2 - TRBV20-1 TGCAGTGTCTCGGGATGGGAAGGCTACACCTTC CSVSGWEGYTF
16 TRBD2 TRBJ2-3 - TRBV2 TGTGCCAGCAGTGAAGCTTTCTTAGCGGGAGGGGATACGCAGTATTTT CASSEAFLAGGDTQYF
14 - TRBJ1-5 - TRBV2 TGTGCCAGCAGTGACTTTGGTAGCGGACAGCCCCAGCATTTT CASSDFGSGQPQHF
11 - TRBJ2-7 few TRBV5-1 TGCGCCAGCAGCTTGGGGGACGAGCAGTACTTC CASSLGDEQYF
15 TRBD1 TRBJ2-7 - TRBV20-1 TGCAGTGCTAGTATAACAGGGGGTGTTTCCTACGAGCAGTACTTC CSASITGGVSYEQYF
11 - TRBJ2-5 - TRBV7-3 TGTGCCAGCAGCGGGGGGGAGACCCAGTACTTC CASSGGETQYF
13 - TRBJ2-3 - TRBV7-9 TGTGCCAGCAGCCTCCTCGCGGGAATCACGCAGTATTTT CASSLLAGITQYF
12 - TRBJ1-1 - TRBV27 TGTGCCAGCCGTTCTAGCTACACTGAAGCTTTCTTT CASRSSYTEAFF
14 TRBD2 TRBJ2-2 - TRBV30 TGTGCCTGGAGAAGGGGAGCGGGATACGGGGAGCTGTTTTTT CAWRRGAGYGELFF
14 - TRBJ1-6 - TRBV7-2 TGTGCCAGCAGCTTACGGGGGTTTAATTCACCCCTCCACTTT CASSLRGFNSPLHF
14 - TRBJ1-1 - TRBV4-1 TGCGCCAGCAGCCAATTCACGGGGAACACTGAAGCTTTCTTT CASSQFTGNTEAFF